The rows below give T cell receptor beta chains drawn from one sample of a study of beta chain features in type 1 diabetes. Profiled with immunoSEQ multiplex PCR; TCRdb holds only in-frame clones, not every one. The repertoire has roughly 150,000 clones, around 10% of them found once; the top ten carry roughly 2%. Source material: central memory CD4+ T cells from blood. The source is a man between 18 and 35 years old in good health. Each CDR3 is given with its conserved first and last residue. D genes are given only for firm matches. Size is stated for part of the rows, as once, few or many counts, or as a class when the clone is expanded.

v_gene	d_gene	abundance	j_gene	CDR3nt	CDR3aa
TRBV2	-	-	TRBJ2-1	TGTGCCAGCAGTGGACGGGATCCCTACAATGAGCAGTTCTTC	CASSGRDPYNEQFF
TRBV19	TRBD2	few	TRBJ2-7	TGTGCCAGTAGTTCCCGGACTAGCGGGAGCTACGAGCAGTACTTC	CASSSRTSGSYEQYF
TRBV18	TRBD2	-	TRBJ2-5	TGTGCCAGCTCGTCGGTGGGACTAGCGGGACAAGAGACCCAGTACTTC	CASSSVGLAGQETQYF
TRBV28	-	few	TRBJ1-2	TGTGCCAGCAGCCCCTCCCTGAGGGGTGGCTACACCTTC	CASSPSLRGGYTF
TRBV5-6	TRBD1	many	TRBJ2-7	TGTGCCAGCAGCTTCGGGACAGGGGCATCCTACGAGCAGTACTTC	CASSFGTGASYEQYF
TRBV5-1	-	-	TRBJ2-6	TGCGCCAGCAGCTTGGGGTCGATCTCTGGGGCCAACGTCCTGACTTTC	CASSLGSISGANVLTF
TRBV6-6	TRBD2	few	TRBJ2-1	TGTGCCAGCAGTTACTCGACTAGCGGGAGCGTATATGAGCAGTTCTTC	CASSYSTSGSVYEQFF
TRBV5-1	-	-	TRBJ2-7	TGCGCCAGCAGCTTTGGGCTCCTCGGGGGCGAGCAGTACTTC	CASSFGLLGGEQYF
TRBV2	-	-	TRBJ1-2	TGTGCCAGCAGAGAATTCCGGGACTATGGCTACACCTTC	CASREFRDYGYTF
TRBV7-3	-	few	TRBJ2-1	TGTGCCAGCAGCCCCCATAGGGGGGGGTACAATGAGCAGTTCTTC	CASSPHRGGYNEQFF
TRBV7-9	TRBD1	-	TRBJ1-4	TGTGCCAGCAGCCGCACAGGGGTCTTTGAAAAACTGTTTTTT	CASSRTGVFEKLFF
TRBV30	-	many	TRBJ2-2	TGTGCCTGGAGTGCGCGGGTCAGCACCGGGGAGCTGTTTTTT	CAWSARVSTGELFF
TRBV19	-	-	TRBJ1-3	TGTGCCAGTAATCTAGGGCCAAGCTCTGGAAACACCATATATTTT	CASNLGPSSGNTIYF
TRBV30	-	few	TRBJ2-1	TGTGCCTGGAGCCGGGGGGCCAATGAGCAGTTCTTC	CAWSRGANEQFF
TRBV18	-	many	TRBJ2-7	TGTGCCAGCTCACCCCCGCAGGGGTACGAGCAGTACTTC	CASSPPQGYEQYF
TRBV9	-	few	TRBJ2-6	TGTGCCAGCAGCGTGGGGACTTCCCTCTCTGGGGCCAACGTCCTGACTTTC	CASSVGTSLSGANVLTF
TRBV4-3	TRBD1	-	TRBJ1-1	TGCGCCAGCAGCCAGGCCGGGACAGGGAGGACTGAAGCTTTCTTT	CASSQAGTGRTEAFF
TRBV20-1	-	few	TRBJ2-4	TGCAGTGCTAATAGGGGGTCCTCGTACTTC	CSANRGSSYF